This T cell receptor (beta chain) was sequenced for a study of T-cell reconstitution after alpha-beta-depleted transplantation in children. Researchers prepared the TCRbeta library using unique molecular identifiers, the study reports. TCRdb used MiXCR to reprocess the PCR reads, holding one entry per CDR3 protein. The sample contains 100,000 or so distinct CDR3 sequences, around 15% of which appear only once. General study findings and limits: It was newly produced T cells that mostly accounted for T-cell counts and diversity one year after transplant.

This CDR3 spans 13 amino acids. V was shortened by 0 bases and J by 14 bases, with 14 bases between the two germline ends. The germline V gene encodes CDR1 LNHNV and CDR2 YYDKDF (reference sequence). This clonotype was observed a few times. Its antigen is unidentified. This TCR derives from a male patient aged 2 to 9 who had a stem cell transplant for acute lymphoblastic leukemia, so the T cells may come from the graft donor. V and J are TRBV15 and TRBJ2-1; tentative D call: TRBD2 (5 bases). Sequenced here: PBMCs, mostly from graft donor cells, sampled 180 days after TCRalphabeta/CD19-depleted stem cell transplant. CDR3 nucleotide sequence: TGTGCCACCAGCAGAGAACTCAGCGGACGGGAGTTCTTC. Protein sequence: CATSRELSGREFF.